The T cell receptor (beta chain) under discussion was sequenced for a study of monozygotic twins with inflammatory bowel disease (dated by TCRdb to the late 2010s). With regard to the full study: In total, approximately 28 monozygotic twin pairs made up the full study: 19 Danish pairs, all IBD-discordant, plus nine German pairs, of which four were IBD-concordant and five were IBD-discordant. The search for disease-associated traits relied mainly on comparing, within discordant pairs, IBD patients with their genetically identical healthy co-twins. Each individual had, on average, about 151 000 unique TCRalpha sequences and 181 000 unique TCRbeta sequences available for analysis. The study at large found these results: Compared with healthy twins, IBD patients shared fewer clonotypes with other individuals, and the difference was most pronounced in patients with signs of disease activity. The results gave no support for a single strong signal or clonotype linked to IBD. No difference in repertoire similarity was observed between concordant and discordant twins, possibly owing to limited statistical power. Distinction between different T cell subtypes could not be achieved in the analysis. A decrease in TCRbeta repertoire diversity, as measured by inverse Simpson index, was observed in IBD patients compared with their healthy co-twins. Background noise and inter-individual variability may have been introduced into the repertoires by the differing immunosuppressive treatments among patients.

The CDR3 covers 14 residues, taking in both the cysteine and the phenylalanine. The entry carries no DNA sequence. Sequences SGHDN (CDR1) and FVKESK (CDR2) are obtained from the germline V gene. From each donor, a roughly 2.5 ml peripheral blood sample was collected into PAXgene tubes and stored at -80 degrees C. Total RNA was isolated from whole blood with the PAXgene blood miRNA kit on an automated QIAcube, without T cell sorting. Peripheral blood from monozygotic twin pairs, either concordant or discordant for inflammatory bowel disease, underwent deep TCRalpha and TCRbeta repertoire profiling that used unique molecular barcoding. Smoking habits were recorded for all twin pairs, and individuals were classified as current, former or never smokers. Library preparation was by 5' RACE. The input for every TCR library was around 3,800 ng of total RNA. For each sample, cDNA synthesis with SMARTScribe reverse transcriptase was split into eight separate reactions. During cDNA synthesis, template switching was used to introduce unique molecular identifiers that contained a 6-nucleotide sample barcode. Amplification of TCRalpha and TCRbeta cDNA involved two nested PCRs of around 16 and 10 cycles, and each PCR was followed by bead purification. Before amplification, the cDNA was both treated with uracil DNA-glycosylase and purified with the QIAquick PCR purification kit. The second PCR added Illumina TruSeq-compatible adapters along with sample-specific barcodes. Library quality and concentration were checked on TapeStation and Qubit, and libraries were pooled at 5 to 6.5 ng each. Sequencing of pooled libraries was carried out on an Illumina HiSeq2500 single-index Rapid Run using 2 x 100 bp reads and custom sequencing primers. As for how the authors treated the data: MiGEC version 1.2.6 was used for UMI-based consensus assembly to correct PCR and sequencing errors. MiXCR version 2.1.1 was used for V(D)J alignment, clonotype assembly and CDR3 extraction. Normalisation of gene usage, clonotype sharing and MAIT/NKT TCR abundance was achieved by analysing the top 1000, 10 000 and 20 000 clonotypes per sample. Diversity was computed as the inverse Simpson index with the vegan R package after downsampling to 27 000 UMIs. Statistical testing used paired Mann-Whitney U tests on the discordant twin pairs and applied Benjamini-Hochberg correction for multiple testing. TCRdb reprocessed the reads, reporting each CDR3 protein sequence once and no DNA. V and J calls and clone size were set by TCRdb, not the authors. This sample's table carries some 170,000 distinct CDR3 sequences. The leading ten clones occupy approximately 7.4% of the sample.

In regard to this clonotype: No antigen is known for it.

The source of this sequence is a human donor with ulcerative colitis or Crohn's disease, or a healthy co-twin of an affected twin (not recorded which). The chain joins TRBV14 to TRBJ2-1; TCRdb selects TRBD1, and the lack of DNA leaves this call unchecked. Sample: blood. CDR3 sequence: CASSLRLGDGQVFF.